These 22 T cell receptor beta chains came from one sample sequenced in a study of post-analysis software for immune sequencing data. Study conclusions and caveats: A handful of TRBV segments (TRBV5-6, TRBV5-1 and TRBV20-1 among them) occurred more frequently in patients than in controls.

Included in the TCR beta cDNA libraries were unique molecular identifiers. TCRdb reprocessed the PCR reads with MiXCR, giving one entry per CDR3 protein. The sample includes 820,000 or so distinct CDR3 sequences, roughly 50% of them seen just once. What these receptors recognize is not known. The sequencing sample was made of blood. The receptors come from a girl between 10 and 17 years old with multiple sclerosis.

The chain joins TRBV29-1 to TRBJ2-5; perhaps TRBD2 as D (6 bases). The CDR3 contains 12 residues. From germline, CDR1 is SQVTM and CDR2 ANQGSEA. V was shortened by 4 bases and J by 11 bases, with 17 bases between the two germline ends. The CDR3 reads CSVAGTYPWQYF. CDR3 nucleotide sequence: TGCAGCGTTGCGGGGACTTACCCTTGGCAGTACTTC.

CDR3 residues: CASSFFLAGGTTDTQYF. The CDR3 nucleotides are TGTGCCAGCAGCTTTTTTCTAGCGGGAGGAACCACAGATACGCAGTATTTT. The chain uses TRBV7-2 and TRBJ2-3, with TRBD2 matching over 11 bases. Germline CDR1 and CDR2: SGHTA and FQGNSA. The CDR3 extends over 17 amino acids. With 3 bases clipped from V and 2 bases from J, the junction kept 7 bases outside the gene matches.

There are a few counts of this clonotype. V usage is TRBV7-2 and J usage is TRBJ2-5, with D perhaps given as TRBD1 or TRBD2 (6 bases each). CDR3 length: 13 residues. Germline values: CDR1 SGHTA, CDR2 FQGNSA. V lost 5 bases and J 4 bases, leaving 11 bases between the germline ends. Here the CDR3 reads CASSPKGGETQYF. The CDR3 coding sequence is TGTGCCAGCAGCCCCAAGGGGGGAGAGACCCAGTACTTC.

This clonotype was observed a few times. The rearrangement uses TRBV12-3 or TRBV12-4 and TRBJ1-2; possible D gene TRBD1, 5 bases. Trimming removed 7 bases from V and 10 bases from J, with 16 bases in between. The CDR3 is 12 residues long. This chain's CDR3 is CASTLWGHDYTF. Written as DNA, the CDR3 is TGTGCCAGCACCCTGTGGGGCCATGACTACACCTTC.

This clonotype occurred a few times. The chain has TRBV29-1 and TRBJ2-1, with D uncertain. V lost 2 bases and J 7 bases, leaving 6 bases between the germline ends. This CDR3 has 11 amino acids. The germline V gene encodes CDR1 SQVTM and CDR2 ANQGSEA. The CDR3 protein is CSVEPRNEQFF. The CDR3 region has the DNA TGCAGCGTTGAACCCCGGAATGAGCAGTTCTTC.

The rearrangement uses TRBV5-1 and TRBJ1-2; D is possibly TRBD1 (5 bases). Trimming shortened V by 4 bases and J by 2 bases, and 12 bases separated the two germline ends. This CDR3 spans 14 amino acids. The V gene's germline CDR1 is SGHRS and CDR2 YFSETQ. As DNA, the CDR3 is TGCGCCAGCAGCCCGCAGACAGTGAACTATGGCTACACCTTC. This codes for CASSPQTVNYGYTF. Looking up the rest from reference TRBV5-1 and TRBJ1-2 gives the full variable domain: KAGVTQTPRYLIKTRGQQVTLSCSPISGHRSVSWYQQTPGQGLQFLFEYFSETQRNKGNFPGRFSGRQFSNSRSEMNVSTLELGDSALYLCASSPQTVNYGYTFGSGTRLTVV.

This clonotype has just a few counts. The genes are TRBV27 and TRBJ1-2; D is undetermined. V was cut by 5 bases and J by 13 bases, with 23 bases left in between. Looked up from germline, CDR1 is MNHEY and CDR2 is SMNVEV (reference sequence). The CDR3 covers 14 residues. In DNA form, the CDR3 reads TGTGCCAGCAGTACGATAGCTCCTTCTGGGGTATCCACCTTC. This gives the protein CASSTIAPSGVSTF.

V and J are TRBV5-5 and TRBJ2-3, with 8 positions matching TRBD1. Per the germline V gene, CDR1 is SGHKS and CDR2 is YYEKEE (reference sequence). The J segment lost 6 bases and the V segment lost 6 bases, leaving 12 bases of the junction unmatched. CDR3 length equals 15 residues. The DNA of the CDR3 is TGTGCCAGCACCACGCCCAGGGGGCAAGGGGATACGCAGTATTTT. Its translation: CASTTPRGQGDTQYF.

The rearrangement links TRBV6-6 to TRBJ2-7; no clear D. There are 14 residues in the CDR3. Germline V gene lookup returns CDR1 MNHNY and CDR2 SVGAGI (reference sequence). Trimming removed 4 bases from V and 6 bases from J, with 16 bases in between. The CDR3 protein is CASSFPGRPGEQYF. CDR3 sequence (DNA): TGTGCCAGCAGTTTCCCGGGTCGACCTGGCGAGCAGTACTTC.

The chain joins TRBV6-4 to TRBJ2-1; D gene unclear. The germline CDR1 and CDR2 sequences are MRHNA and SNTAGT. V was trimmed by 4 bases and J by 8 bases, leaving 18 bases between them. The CDR3 is 15 residues long. DNA for the CDR3: TGTGCCAGCAGTGCTATAATGGGGAAAGTGGATGAGCAGTTCTTC. Its translation is CASSAIMGKVDEQFF.

The gene calls are TRBV6-6 and TRBJ1-2, with unresolved D. V lost 5 bases to trimming and J lost 7 bases, with 14 bases between them. Per the germline V gene, CDR1 is MNHNY and CDR2 is SVGAGI (reference sequence). The CDR3 contains 13 residues. CDR3 sequence (DNA): TGTGCCAGCAGTCCCGGCGCTTCGCGTGGCTACACCTTC. It is translated as CASSPGASRGYTF.

The chain recombines TRBV25-1 with TRBJ2-6; 12 positions match TRBD1. This CDR3 is built from 19 residues. Trimming took 11 bases from V and 0 from J; bases not matched to a gene: 14. Germline V CDR1 and CDR2: MGHDK, SYGVNS. The CDR3 nucleotides read TGTGCCCGCACCCGGGACAGGGGGCACGTTTCCTCTGGGGCCAACGTCCTGACTTTC. Its translation: CARTRDRGHVSSGANVLTF.

This clonotype came up a few times. The CDR3 sequence: CSVAQGQSYEQYF. The CDR3 DNA is TGCAGCGTGGCCCAGGGACAGAGCTACGAGCAGTACTTC. The chain uses TRBV29-1 and TRBJ2-7, with 7 bases aligning to TRBD1. CDR3 length: 13 residues. Trimming took 6 bases from V and 3 from J; bases not matched to a gene: 8. Germline CDR1 reads SQVTM; CDR2 reads ANQGSEA.

This clonotype was counted between two and nine times. This sequence joins TRBV10-3 and TRBJ2-7; 8 bases match TRBD1. Unmatched junction bases numbered 6, after V lost 6 bases and J lost 2 bases. Germline V gene data show CDR1 as ENHRY and CDR2 as SYGVKD. The CDR3 length is 14 residues. The CDR3 nucleotides read TGTGCCATCAGAAAGACAGGGGTCACCTACGAGCAGTACTTC. Translating gives CAIRKTGVTYEQYF.

The V gene is TRBV2, the J gene TRBJ2-5; D is ambiguous. CDR1 is SNHLY and CDR2 is FYNNEI in the germline V gene. Trimming shortened V by 6 bases and J by 2 bases, and 10 bases separated the two germline ends. The CDR3 sequence is 13 residues long. The DNA of the CDR3 is TGTGCCAGCAGCCAGTCAATACAAGAGACCCAGTACTTC. It yields the protein CASSQSIQETQYF. The variable domain in full, with the rest retrieved from reference TRBV2 and TRBJ2-5, is EPEVTQTPSHQVTQMGQEVILRCVPISNHLYFYWYRQILGQKVEFLVSFYNNEISEKSEIFDDQFSVERPDGSNFTLKIRSTKLEDSAMYFCASSQSIQETQYFGPGTRLLVL.

The chain couples TRBV20-1 to TRBJ2-7; D is possibly TRBD1 (5 bases). There are 13 residues in the CDR3. The V end lost 7 bases, the J end lost 0 bases, and 13 bases lay between the germline ends. Germline V gives CDR1 DFQATT, CDR2 SNEGSKA (reference sequence). CDR3 DNA sequence: TGCAGTGGTATGCCACAGGTCTCCTACGAGCAGTACTTC. Translating it yields CSGMPQVSYEQYF.

The J gene is TRBJ1-2, the V gene TRBV27; D uncertain. Germline-derived CDR1 and CDR2 are MNHEY and SMNVEV (reference sequence). This CDR3 contains 14 residues. V was shortened by 4 bases and J by 3 bases, with 12 bases between the two germline ends. The CDR3 sequence is CASSSGPEDYGYTF. CDR3 nucleotide sequence: TGTGCCAGCAGTTCGGGCCCAGAGGACTATGGCTACACCTTC.

The genes are TRBV5-1 and TRBJ2-1; possibly TRBD1 for D (6 bases). CDR3 length equals 15 residues. The germline V gene has CDR1 SGHRS and CDR2 YFSETQ. Trimming took 2 bases from V and 3 from J, leaving 12 bases between them. The CDR3 loop is CASSFSQGYYNEQFF. Written as DNA, the CDR3 is TGCGCCAGCAGCTTTTCGCAGGGGTACTACAATGAGCAGTTCTTC.

The chain uses TRBV29-1 and TRBJ2-5; 7 positions agree with TRBD1. This CDR3 is 14 amino acids long. Per the germline V gene, CDR1 is SQVTM and CDR2 is ANQGSEA. J was trimmed by 6 bases and V by 4 bases; bases with no gene match: 11. The CDR3 sequence: CSVGGPTGEKTQYF. Written as DNA, the CDR3 is TGCAGCGTTGGGGGGCCCACAGGGGAGAAGACCCAGTACTTC. Full variable domain (outside the CDR3, taken from reference TRBV29-1 and TRBJ2-5): SAVISQKPSRDICQRGTSLTIQCQVDSQVTMMFWYRQQPGQSLTLIATANQGSEATYESGFVIDKFPISRPNLTFSTLTVSNMSPEDSSIYLCSVGGPTGEKTQYFGPGTRLLVL.

The sample holds a few counts of this clonotype. The chain links TRBV20-1 to TRBJ2-1; 11 bases line up with TRBD1. V dropped 1 base and J dropped 7; count of bases not matched to a gene: 6. CDR1 is DFQATT, CDR2 SNEGSKA, per germline (reference sequence). This CDR3 has 15 residues. The CDR3 is CSARGSGTGGNEQFF. The CDR3 DNA is TGCAGTGCTAGAGGGTCCGGGACAGGGGGGAATGAGCAGTTCTTC.

The chain links TRBV20-1 to TRBJ2-5; TRBD1 is a possible D gene (6 bases). Gene TRBJ2-7 matches the end of the DNA better, so the J call may be wrong. The germline V gene encodes CDR1 DFQATT and CDR2 SNEGSKA (reference sequence). This CDR3 has 11 amino acids. The CDR3 reads CSARQVGEQYF. CDR3 DNA: TGCAGTGCGCGACAGGTCGGCGAGCAGTACTTC.

The rearrangement uses TRBV27 and TRBJ2-1; 10 nucleotides match TRBD2. V was pared by 2 bases and J by 8 bases, with 15 bases of the junction left unmatched. The CDR3 contains 18 residues. Germline V lookup: CDR1 MNHEY, CDR2 SMNVEV (reference sequence). The CDR3 DNA is TGTGCCAGCAGTTTACGGGGAATAGCGGGGGGCCCGGTCGATGAGCAGTTCTTC. It translates to CASSLRGIAGGPVDEQFF.